This TCR beta chain was recovered during a study of T cell repertoires in ileal Crohn's disease. On the study more broadly: Patients had a median 7.9-year disease duration, and around 35% were active smokers. The study, taken as a whole, reports: Mucosal expansions were suggested to be mainly CD8 T cells. Endoscopy was done a median around 6.4 months after surgery.

Notes on this clone: Its target is not known.

Profiled with immunoSEQ multiplex PCR; TCRdb holds only in-frame clones, not every one. Of over 8,500 clones listed, 79% are singletons. J was trimmed by 1 base and V by 4 bases; bases with no gene match: 3. Germline CDR1 SQVTM, CDR2 ANQGSEA. This CDR3 contains 13 residues. As for time point: neoterminal ileum biopsy at postoperative endoscopy, about 6 months after surgery. The chain recombines TRBV29-1 with TRBJ1-1; 7 bases align to TRBD1. The receptor was derived from an adult with Crohn's disease. Sample: ileal tissue. The CDR3 DNA reads TGCAGCGTTGGGGACAGAGCGAACACTGAAGCTTTCTTT. Protein: CSVGDRANTEAFF.